This T cell receptor (beta chain) is from a study of T cell changes during pregnancy in multiple sclerosis. Per germline, CDR1 SGHTS and CDR2 YDEGEE. Trimming shortened V by 5 bases and J by 2 bases, and 15 bases separated the two germline ends. The CDR3 length is 15 residues. Profiling relied on immunoSEQ multiplex PCR, and the TCRdb table lists in-frame clones only, not all of them. The sample shows roughly 55,000 clones, about 90% of them seen only once. The V call is TRBV5-8, the J call TRBJ2-3; perhaps TRBD2 as D (6 bases). Sequencing was performed on CD4+ T cells from peripheral blood mononuclear cells, taken after pregnancy. The TCR originated in a female donor in good health, enrolled as a control in a pregnancy study. CDR3 protein: CASRFRDSNTDTQYF. CDR3 sequence (DNA): TGTGCCAGCAGGTTCCGGGACTCCAACACAGATACGCAGTATTTT.